The count of the clone carrying this T cell receptor beta chain is one. Original data processing: The authors estimated nucleated cell counts from reference gene primer amplification. Assay: immunoSEQ multiplex PCR; the TCRdb copy retains only in-frame clones and omits some. The DNA gave D and trimming, while V, J and clone size come from that table. The sample yields 200,000 to 300,000 clones, approximately 86% seen once. The participants were between 18 and 89 years old and came from 20 to 30 US areas. Cohorts were determined from participant-reported clinical history. Before being deemed recovered, Cohort 3 donors had two negative PCRs, clearance, or symptom resolution. This record belongs to a study of blood T cell repertoires in COVID-19. CDR1 and CDR2 from the germline V gene are KGHSH and LQKENI. Trimming took off 5 bases at V and 4 bases at J, with 14 bases between the two ends. The CDR3 extends over 14 amino acids.

Sequencing was done on a sample of PBMCs or T cells enriched from blood (not recorded which). J is TRBJ1-2 and V is TRBV18; D uncertain. This clonotype originated in a woman aged 18-35 years who had recovered from COVID-19. The CDR3 spells CASSASGLGYGYTF. The CDR3, as DNA: TGTGCCAGCTCAGCCAGCGGACTAGGCTATGGCTACACCTTC.